This TCR beta chain was profiled in a study of shared clonotypes between healthy human individuals. This clone showed up just a few times. Its target is not known. Nashville, Tennessee was home to all donors, each a Caucasian adult. A split of CD4+ cells into CD45RA+ naive and CD45RA-negative memory subsets was performed. The input for sorted-subset replicate PCRs was 200 ng DNA, some 28,000 T cell genomes. Sequencing used immunoSEQ multiplex PCR; TCRdb keeps in-frame clones, though not all of them. The sample records some 2,500,000 clones, 93% being singletons. Points from the study as a whole: Non-shared clonotypes had lower generation probabilities than those shared by all four donors.

Germline lookup yields CDR1 SQVTM and CDR2 ANQGSEA. The CDR3 totals 13 residues. Trimming took off 2 bases at V and 3 bases at J, with 10 bases between the two ends. The chain combines TRBV29-1 with TRBJ1-1; D uncertain. The receptor was derived from a man between 18 and 35 years old in good health. Some clones in this sample may be carry-over from other donors' samples. The sequenced sample was naive CD4+ T cells from PBMCs. As to subset: CD45RA+ positively selected. Here the CDR3 reads CSVEWGIDTEAFF. DNA of the CDR3: TGCAGCGTTGAATGGGGAATTGACACTGAAGCTTTCTTT. The entire variable domain, with the rest obtained from reference TRBV29-1 and TRBJ1-1, is as follows: SAVISQKPSRDICQRGTSLTIQCQVDSQVTMMFWYRQQPGQSLTLIATANQGSEATYESGFVIDKFPISRPNLTFSTLTVSNMSPEDSSIYLCSVEWGIDTEAFFGQGTRLTVV.